Following are 9 T cell receptor beta chains from one sample sequenced in a study of somatic mutations in cytotoxic T cells in rheumatoid arthritis. The method was immunoSEQ multiplex PCR; TCRdb's version includes in-frame clones alone and lacks a portion of them. The repertoire includes roughly 13,000 clones, over 70% of them detected once, and less than 9.5% sits in the top ten. The sequenced sample was CD8+ T cells sorted from blood. These TCRs come from an adult with rheumatoid arthritis.

In this sample, this clone is medium-sized. V usage is TRBV5-6 and J usage is TRBJ2-1; D is possibly TRBD2 (5 bases). V lost 0 bases and J 5 bases, leaving 12 bases between the germline ends. This CDR3 has 15 amino acids. In germline, CDR1 is SGHDT, CDR2 YYEEEE. The CDR3 here is CASSLDQAGDNEQFF. The DNA for the CDR3 is TGTGCCAGCAGCTTGGATCAGGCCGGGGACAATGAGCAGTTCTTC.

Concerning this clone itself: The sample contains more than one DNA sequence encoding this CDR3. The chain is built from TRBV27 and TRBJ2-5; D unresolved. The length of the CDR3 is 11 residues. Germline CDR1 MNHEY, CDR2 SMNVEV (reference sequence). V lost 3 bases and J 5 bases, leaving 4 bases between the germline ends. DNA of the CDR3: TGTGCCAGCAGTTTGGGCGAGACCCAGTACTTC. The encoded protein is CASSLGETQYF.

The chain has TRBV10-2 and TRBJ1-1; D remains ambiguous. V was trimmed by 8 bases and J by 1 base, leaving 14 bases between them. CDR3 size: 14 residues. CDR1 and CDR2 from the germline V gene are WSHSY and SAAADI. The CDR3 region is CASRWGDGNTEAFF. CDR3 sequence (DNA): TGCGCCAGCCGTTGGGGTGACGGGAACACTGAAGCTTTCTTT.

This clone was picked up one time. DNA of the CDR3: TGCGCCAGCAGCCAAGGTGGAGAGACCCAGTACTTC. Translating gives CASSQGGETQYF. The J gene is TRBJ2-5, the V gene TRBV4-1; the D is unclear. The V end was cut by 1 base, the J end by 4 bases, with 4 bases between. The V gene's germline CDR1 is MGHRA and CDR2 YSYEKL. The CDR3 consists of 12 residues.

V and J are TRBV13 and TRBJ2-5; D is undetermined. The DNA end is more similar to TRBJ2-7, so the J call may be wrong. Germline assignment: CDR1 PRHDT and CDR2 FYEKMQ (reference sequence). The CDR3 is 13 amino acids. This CDR3 is CASSLGQNYEQYF. In DNA form, the CDR3 reads TGTGCCAGCAGCTTAGGGCAGAATTACGAGCAGTACTTC.

The V gene is TRBV14, the J gene TRBJ2-1, with 7 bases fitting TRBD2. The CDR3 runs to 17 residues. In germline, CDR1 is SGHDN, CDR2 FVKESK. Trimming took 0 bases from V and 0 from J; bases not matched to a gene: 5. The CDR3 coding sequence is TGTGCCAGCAGCCAAGAAGGAGCGGGACGCTCCTACAATGAGCAGTTCTTC. Its translation: CASSQEGAGRSYNEQFF.

The genes are TRBV9 and TRBJ2-1, with 7 bases fitting TRBD2. V was pared by 5 bases and J by 2 bases, with 4 bases of the junction left unmatched. CDR3 length: 14 amino acids. Germline values: CDR1 SGDLS, CDR2 YYNGEE. The CDR3 coding sequence is TGTGCCAGCAGTGGGACTAATCCCTACAATGAGCAGTTCTTC. Encoded protein: CASSGTNPYNEQFF.

The chain has TRBV27 and TRBJ2-7, with D unresolved. Trimming pared 4 bases from V and 0 bases from J, leaving 4 bases between. Germline V lookup: CDR1 MNHEY, CDR2 SMNVEV (reference sequence). CDR3 length equals 12 residues. The chain's CDR3 is CASSSNSYEQYF. The CDR3 coding sequence is TGTGCCAGCAGTTCTAACTCCTACGAGCAGTACTTC.

The V gene is TRBV19, the J gene TRBJ1-1; unclear D gene. V was shortened by 2 bases and J by 0 bases, with 7 bases between the two germline ends. CDR1 and CDR2 (germline): LNHDA, SQIVND (reference sequence). This CDR3 spans 14 amino acids. CDR3 sequence reads: CASSIPGMNTEAFF. The CDR3 nucleotides are TGTGCCAGTAGTATACCAGGCATGAACACTGAAGCTTTCTTT.